These 18 T cell receptor beta chains came from one sample sequenced in a study of shared clonotypes between healthy human individuals. Sequencing was performed with immunoSEQ multiplex PCR; in TCRdb, only in-frame clones are kept and a portion is missing. The top ten clones hold around 1.7% of a sample with around 720,000 clones, around four fifths of them seen once. The material sequenced was memory CD4+ T cells sorted from blood. Subset reported: CD45RA-negative fraction. These TCRs come from a young woman in good health.

Points on this clone: Other DNA sequences within the sample encode an identical CDR3. V and J are TRBV27 and TRBJ1-5, with TRBD1 matching 7 bases. Unmatched junction bases numbered 5, after V lost 3 bases and J lost 3 bases. Germline-derived CDR1 and CDR2 are MNHEY and SMNVEV (reference sequence). The CDR3 spans 15 residues. The chain's CDR3 is CASSFTGAFNQPQHF. The DNA for the CDR3 is TGTGCCAGCAGTTTTACAGGGGCGTTCAATCAGCCCCAGCATTTT.

The chain has TRBV6-1 and TRBJ2-5, with 7 bases lining up with TRBD2. There are 14 residues in the CDR3. V lost 7 bases, J lost 4 bases, and 9 bases stayed unmatched. Germline V gives CDR1 MNHNS, CDR2 SASEGT. CDR3 sequence: CASTFGEGIETQYF. The CDR3 nucleotides are TGTGCCAGCACCTTTGGGGAGGGGATAGAGACCCAGTACTTC.

Concerning this clone: At the DNA level, this CDR3 is encoded by other sequences in the same sample as well. The chain uses TRBV5-1 and TRBJ2-5, with D perhaps TRBD1 (5 bases). This CDR3 has 13 residues. Trimming left V 2 bases short and J 4 bases short, with 9 bases between. Germline values: CDR1 SGHRS, CDR2 YFSETQ. CDR3 protein: CASSFGQGETQYF. DNA of the CDR3: TGCGCCAGCAGCTTCGGGCAGGGAGAGACCCAGTACTTC.

The chain links TRBV6-1 to TRBJ2-7; 7 bases align to TRBD2. V was clipped by 11 bases and J by 5 bases; unmatched bases: 12. The CDR3 is 13 amino acids. Germline CDR1 reads MNHNS; CDR2 reads SASEGT. In nucleotides, the CDR3 is TGTGCCGTTGTAGGGGCGGGGGACCACGAGCAGTACTTC. Amino acids: CAVVGAGDHEQYF.

This clone is a singleton in its sample. The rearrangement links TRBV6-1 to TRBJ2-7, with D uncertain. CDR3 length equals 11 residues. In germline, CDR1 is MNHNS, CDR2 SASEGT. Trimming took 6 bases from V and 3 from J, leaving 6 bases between them. The CDR3 DNA reads TGTGCCAGCAGGGTACTCTACGAGCAGTACTTC. The encoded protein is CASRVLYEQYF.

This clone was detected many times. At the DNA level, this CDR3 is encoded by other sequences in the same sample as well. The CDR3 loop is CASSLAGADTQYF. CDR3 in DNA: TGTGCCAGCAGTTTAGCGGGAGCAGATACGCAGTATTTT. This rearrangement joins TRBV28 to TRBJ2-3, with 7 bases aligning to TRBD2. This CDR3 comprises 13 residues. CDR1 MDHEN and CDR2 SYDVKM come from the germline V gene. With V trimmed by 2 bases and J by 4 bases, 0 bases remained unmatched.

V gene TRBV19 combines with J gene TRBJ1-4; TRBD1 matches 7 bases. V gave up 9 bases and J gave up 2 bases; unmatched junction bases: 9. The CDR3 is 15 amino acids. Germline lookup yields CDR1 LNHDA and CDR2 SQIVND (reference sequence). The CDR3 is CASAGTAGTNEKLFF. In DNA, the CDR3 is TGTGCCAGCGCCGGGACAGCTGGGACTAATGAAAAACTGTTTTTT.

The V gene is TRBV2, the J gene TRBJ2-5, with 7 bases identical to TRBD1. Germline lookup yields CDR1 SNHLY and CDR2 FYNNEI. The CDR3 contains 13 residues. J lost 1 base, V lost 9 bases, and 5 bases had no gene match. The CDR3 is CARGDRAQETQYF. The CDR3 nucleotides are TGTGCCAGAGGAGACAGGGCCCAAGAGACCCAGTACTTC.

The gene calls are TRBV19 and TRBJ1-5; a possible D gene is TRBD1 (5 bases). The V end lost 2 bases, the J end lost 5 bases, and 7 bases lay between the germline ends. The V gene's germline CDR1 is LNHDA and CDR2 SQIVND (reference sequence). The length of the CDR3 is 13 residues. Written as DNA, the CDR3 is TGTGCCAGTAGTATAAGGGACGATCAGCCCCAGCATTTT. Translated, it gives CASSIRDDQPQHF.

A note on this clone: This specimen includes other DNA sequences encoding the same CDR3. V usage is TRBV7-6 and J usage is TRBJ2-3, with D perhaps matching TRBD2 (6 bases). The CDR3 contains 14 residues. Germline V gives CDR1 SGHVS, CDR2 FNYEAQ. Between the trimmed V and J ends, which lost 5 bases and 2 bases, there was a span of 11 bases. CDR3 sequence (DNA): TGTGCCAGCAGCCAGGGACTTACCACAGATACGCAGTATTTT. This gives the protein CASSQGLTTDTQYF.

The V and J genes are TRBV2 and TRBJ2-1; D ambiguous. The CDR3 totals 14 residues. V lost 8 bases, J lost 6 bases, and 17 bases lay in between. CDR1 is SNHLY and CDR2 is FYNNEI in the germline V gene. CDR3 region: CASDVGNMGNEQFF. CDR3 nucleotides: TGTGCCAGCGACGTGGGGAATATGGGCAATGAGCAGTTCTTC.

This chain joins TRBV28 and TRBJ2-3; 8 nucleotides line up with TRBD2. This CDR3 has 16 amino acids. The ends lost 6 bases at V and 3 bases at J; junction bases unmatched: 11. Looked up from germline, CDR1 is MDHEN and CDR2 is SYDVKM. CDR3 amino acids: CASSQPGGDHTDTQYF. Written as DNA, the CDR3 is TGTGCCAGCAGCCAACCGGGGGGGGACCATACAGATACGCAGTATTTT.

This chain joins TRBV7-9 and TRBJ1-5; maybe TRBD1 (6 bases). There are 14 residues in the CDR3. Trimming shortened V by 8 bases and J by 2 bases, and 13 bases separated the two germline ends. Germline assignment: CDR1 SEHNR and CDR2 FQNEAQ (reference sequence). CDR3 region: CASRTVQGNQPQHF. In DNA form, the CDR3 reads TGTGCCAGCCGGACAGTTCAGGGCAATCAGCCCCAGCATTTT.

The rearrangement joins TRBV10-3 to TRBJ1-2; a possible D gene is TRBD1 (5 bases). CDR1 is ENHRY, CDR2 SYGVKD, per germline. The CDR3 extends over 15 amino acids. The V end lost 2 bases, the J end lost 0 bases, and 10 bases lay between the germline ends. The CDR3 reads CAISEGQGANYGYTF. In DNA, the CDR3 is TGTGCCATCAGTGAGGGGCAGGGAGCTAACTATGGCTACACCTTC.

The chain carries TRBV4-2 and TRBJ2-3, with 9 bases fitting TRBD2. CDR1 is LGHNA, CDR2 YNFKEQ, per germline. The CDR3 spans 15 residues. V was clipped by 4 bases and J by 1 base; unmatched bases: 3. The CDR3 DNA follows: TGTGCCAGCAGCCTCAAGCGGGGGGGCACAGATACGCAGTATTTT. Translation: CASSLKRGGTDTQYF.

This chain uses TRBV27 with TRBJ1-4; the match to TRBD1 covers 8 bases. V lost 8 bases, J lost 5 bases, and 4 bases stayed unmatched. The CDR3 loop spans 13 amino acids. Germline CDR1 MNHEY, CDR2 SMNVEV (reference sequence). In nucleotides, the CDR3 is TGTGCCAGCCGGGGACAGGCGAATGAAAAACTGTTTTTT. Translation gives CASRGQANEKLFF.

In this sample, this clone turned up many times. The chain is built from TRBV7-2 and TRBJ2-3; 11 bases match TRBD2. This CDR3 is built from 15 residues. The J segment lost 6 bases and the V segment lost 6 bases, leaving 8 bases of the junction unmatched. Germline loops: CDR1 SGHTA, CDR2 FQGNSA. Here the CDR3 reads CASSYTSGRWDTQYF. The CDR3 bases are TGTGCCAGCAGTTATACTAGCGGGAGATGGGATACGCAGTATTTT.

This chain joins TRBV5-4 and TRBJ2-2, with 8 bases that match TRBD2. Germline CDR1 SGHNT, CDR2 YYREEE (reference sequence). Unmatched junction bases numbered 0, after V lost 5 bases and J lost 0 bases. The length of the CDR3 is 14 residues. Here the CDR3 DNA reads TGTGCCAGCAGTAGCGGGACGAACACCGGGGAGCTGTTTTTT. The encoded protein is CASSSGTNTGELFF.